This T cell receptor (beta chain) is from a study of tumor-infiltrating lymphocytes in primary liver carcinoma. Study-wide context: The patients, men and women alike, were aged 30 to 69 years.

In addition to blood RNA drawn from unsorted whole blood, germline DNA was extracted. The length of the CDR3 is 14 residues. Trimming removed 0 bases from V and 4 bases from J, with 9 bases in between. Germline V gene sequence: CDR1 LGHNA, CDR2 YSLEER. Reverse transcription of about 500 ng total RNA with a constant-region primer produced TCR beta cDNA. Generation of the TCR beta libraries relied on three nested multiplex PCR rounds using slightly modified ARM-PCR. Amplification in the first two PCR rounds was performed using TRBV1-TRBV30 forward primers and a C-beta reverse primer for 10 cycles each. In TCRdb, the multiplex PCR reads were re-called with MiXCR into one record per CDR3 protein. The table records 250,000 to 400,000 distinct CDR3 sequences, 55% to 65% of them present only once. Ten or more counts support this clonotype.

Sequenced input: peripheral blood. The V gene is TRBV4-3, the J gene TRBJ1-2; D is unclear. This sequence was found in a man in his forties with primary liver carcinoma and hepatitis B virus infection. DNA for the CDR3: TGCGCCAGCAGCCAAGATCTGGGCAGCTATGGCTACACCTTC. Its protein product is CASSQDLGSYGYTF.